This record concerns one TCR beta chain sequence. The target antigen is unknown. These data belong to a study of beta chain features in type 1 diabetes. Across the whole study: Comparable age, gender and cell yields were observed in patients relative to healthy donors.

Reverse transcribing all isolated RNA meant expressed TCRB transcripts were sequenced. TCRdb's copy holds only in-frame clones and misses some; the assay was immunoSEQ multiplex PCR. The table records over 600,000 clones, 9.5% to 15% of them present only once. CDR1 is SGHTA, CDR2 FQGNSA, per germline. V shed 5 bases and J 5 bases; nucleotides not matched to a gene: 10. The CDR3 contains 16 residues. Study conclusions and caveats: Shortening of TCRB CDR3s, moderate but significant, appeared in all four CD4+ subsets of Type 1 diabetes patients. Fewer insertions but more deletions were seen at VDJ junctions in type 1 diabetes patients.

Sequencing was done on a sample of naive CD4+ T cells from blood. The source of this sequence is a man aged 25 to 40 with type 1 diabetes. The chain joins TRBV7-2 to TRBJ2-5, with 11 positions matching TRBD2. The CDR3 DNA is TGTGCCAGCAGCCCGCTTAGCGGGGGGGCGGTGGAGACCCAGTACTTC. This translates into CASSPLSGGAVETQYF.